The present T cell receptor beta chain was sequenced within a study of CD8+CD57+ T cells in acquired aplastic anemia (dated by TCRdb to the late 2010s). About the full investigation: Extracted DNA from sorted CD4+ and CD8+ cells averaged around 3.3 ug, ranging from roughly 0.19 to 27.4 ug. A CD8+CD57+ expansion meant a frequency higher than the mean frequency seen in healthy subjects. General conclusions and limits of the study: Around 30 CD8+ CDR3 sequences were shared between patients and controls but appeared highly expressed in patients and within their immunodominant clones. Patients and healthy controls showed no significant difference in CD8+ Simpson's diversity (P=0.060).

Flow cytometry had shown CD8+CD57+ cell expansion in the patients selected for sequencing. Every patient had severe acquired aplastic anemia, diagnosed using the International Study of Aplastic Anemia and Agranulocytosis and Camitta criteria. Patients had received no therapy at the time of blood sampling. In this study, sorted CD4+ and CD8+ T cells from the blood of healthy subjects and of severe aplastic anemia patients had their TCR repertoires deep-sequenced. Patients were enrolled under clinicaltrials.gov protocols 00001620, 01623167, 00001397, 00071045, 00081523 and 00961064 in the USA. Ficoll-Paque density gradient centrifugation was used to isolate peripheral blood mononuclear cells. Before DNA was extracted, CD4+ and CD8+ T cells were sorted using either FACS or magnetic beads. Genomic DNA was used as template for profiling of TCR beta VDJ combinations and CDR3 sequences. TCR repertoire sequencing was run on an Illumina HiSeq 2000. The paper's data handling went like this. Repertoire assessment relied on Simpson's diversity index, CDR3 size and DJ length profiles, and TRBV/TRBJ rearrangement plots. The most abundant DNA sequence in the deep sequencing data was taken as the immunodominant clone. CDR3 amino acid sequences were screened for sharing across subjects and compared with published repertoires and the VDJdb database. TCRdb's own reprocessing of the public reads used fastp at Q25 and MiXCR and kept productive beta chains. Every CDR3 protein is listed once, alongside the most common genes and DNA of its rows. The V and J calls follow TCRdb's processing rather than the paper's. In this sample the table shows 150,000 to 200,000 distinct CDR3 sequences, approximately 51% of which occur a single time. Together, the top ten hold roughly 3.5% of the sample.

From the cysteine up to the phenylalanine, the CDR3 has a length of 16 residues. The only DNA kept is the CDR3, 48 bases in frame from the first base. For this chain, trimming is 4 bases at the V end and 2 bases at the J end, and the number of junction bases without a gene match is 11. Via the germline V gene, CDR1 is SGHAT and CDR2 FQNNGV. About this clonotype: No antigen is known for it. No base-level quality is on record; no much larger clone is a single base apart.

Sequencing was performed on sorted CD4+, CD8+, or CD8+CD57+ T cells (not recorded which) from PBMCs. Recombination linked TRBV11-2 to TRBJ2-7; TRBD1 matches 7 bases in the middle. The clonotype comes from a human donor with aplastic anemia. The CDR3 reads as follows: CASSYQMGQPAYEQYF. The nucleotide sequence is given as TGTGCCAGCAGCTACCAGATGGGACAGCCTGCCTACGAGCAGTACTTC.